The 20 T cell receptor beta chains listed next were all sequenced from one sample in a study of immune characterization of retroperitoneal liposarcoma. TCRdb independently ran MiXCR on the PCR reads; one entry per CDR3 protein. This table has about 10,000 distinct CDR3 sequences, approximately 28% appearing once. Specimen: tumor tissue. The origin of the receptors is a male donor with retroperitoneal liposarcoma.

This clonotype is large. This rearrangement joins TRBV7-8 to TRBJ2-7; 9 bases map to TRBD1. CDR3 length equals 16 residues. The germline V gene encodes CDR1 SGHVS and CDR2 FQNEAQ. V lost 5 bases and J lost 3; bases outside the gene matches: 11. CDR3: CASSALHRGLDYEQYF. CDR3 bases: TGTGCCAGCAGCGCCCTCCACAGGGGGCTTGACTACGAGCAGTACTTC.

This clonotype was counted a few times. The V gene is TRBV7-3, the J gene TRBJ2-1; tentatively, D is TRBD2 (7 bases). The assigned J gene may be wrong: the sequence end matches TRBJ2-7 better. The germline V gene has CDR1 SGHTA and CDR2 FQGTGA. The CDR3 is 15 residues long. The CDR3 loop reads CASSLDGGRYNEQYF. CDR3 in DNA: TGTGCCAGCAGCTTGGACGGGGGGCGTTACAATGAGCAGTACTTC.

By its share, this clonotype is medium-sized. V is TRBV7-2 and J is TRBJ2-1; 11 positions agree with TRBD1. The CDR3 covers 19 residues. Trimming at V came to 5 bases and at J to 3 bases, leaving 15 bases not matched to a gene. Germline V gene lookup returns CDR1 SGHTA and CDR2 FQGNSA. For the CDR3, the DNA is TGTGCCAGCAGCCCCCTAGGACAGGGGGCTGGCCCTTACTACAATGAGCAGTTCTTC. It specifies CASSPLGQGAGPYYNEQFF.

This chain uses TRBV10-3 with TRBJ1-2; no clear D gene. With 6 bases removed from V and 2 bases from J, the gap between germline ends came to 7 bases. CDR1 and CDR2 (germline): ENHRY, SYGVKD. The CDR3 is made up of 12 amino acids. In DNA, the CDR3 is TGTGCCATCAGCCCAGACAACTATGGCTACACCTTC. Residues: CAISPDNYGYTF.

The chain recombines TRBV11-2 with TRBJ2-1; 10 nucleotides align to TRBD2. Germline V lookup: CDR1 SGHAT, CDR2 FQNNGV. This CDR3 comprises 17 residues. V lost 5 bases to trimming and J lost 3 bases; unmatched junction nucleotides: 10. CDR3 coding DNA: TGTGCCAGCAGCCGACGCCCCGGACTAGCGGTCTACAATGAGCAGTTCTTC. The encoded protein is CASSRRPGLAVYNEQFF.

Notes on this clonotype: A much more abundant neighbour one base away suggests this may be a read error. The gene calls are TRBV27 and TRBJ2-1; D unresolved. The CDR3 loop spans 13 amino acids. Trimming stripped 5 bases from V and 5 bases from J, with 10 bases between. Germline-derived CDR1 and CDR2 are MNHEY and SMNVEV (reference sequence). The CDR3: CASSPGRHNEQFF. CDR3 bases: TGTGCCAGCAGTCCCGGCCGCCACAATGAGCAGTTCTTC.

The chain uses TRBV10-3 and TRBJ1-3, with D hard to call. Trimming stripped 0 bases from V and 2 bases from J, with 5 bases between. Germline-derived CDR1 and CDR2 are ENHRY and SYGVKD. CDR3 length: 14 amino acids. The CDR3 DNA reads as TGTGCCATCAGTGAGTCGACACCTGGAAACACCATATATTTT. As protein: CAISESTPGNTIYF.

The rearrangement uses TRBV12-3 or TRBV12-4 and TRBJ2-3; D may be TRBD1 or TRBD2 (5 bases each). The J call is uncertain, as TRBJ2-7 better fits the DNA end. CDR3 length equals 14 residues. In nucleotides, the CDR3 is TGTGCCAGCAGCGCCGGGGCTACCCCGAGAGAGCAGTACTTC. Translation gives CASSAGATPREQYF.

This clonotype has just a few counts. This chain uses TRBV4-2 with TRBJ2-3; D gene unclear. The V and J ends lost 0 bases and 3 bases respectively, with 10 bases between them. The CDR3 runs 15 residues. Germline assignment: CDR1 LGHNA and CDR2 YNFKEQ. In DNA form, the CDR3 reads TGTGCCAGCAGCCAAGACTTCAGGATTACAGATACGCAGTATTTT. Protein product: CASSQDFRITDTQYF.

By share, this clonotype counts as medium-sized. In DNA form, the CDR3 reads TGTGCCAGCAGTGAAGCGGGCGGGAACCCCTACGAGCAGTTCTTC. This codes for CASSEAGGNPYEQFF. V usage is TRBV6-1 and J usage is TRBJ2-1; possibly TRBD2 for D (6 bases). The CDR3 length is 15 residues. CDR1 is MNHNS, CDR2 SASEGT, per germline. V was shortened by 0 bases and J by 10 bases, with 16 bases between the two germline ends.

This clonotype was picked up a small number of times. CDR3 nucleotides: TGTGCCAGCAGTTATCTGGACACCGGGGAGCTGTTTTTT. As protein: CASSYLDTGELFF. The chain is built from TRBV6-2 or TRBV6-3 and TRBJ2-2; no definite D call. V was clipped by 3 bases and J by 3 bases, with 5 bases between them. The CDR3 has 13 residues. Germline V gene sequence: CDR1 MNHEY, CDR2 SVGEGT.

At least ten counts were recorded for this clonotype. CDR3 sequence: CASSYSAGGLDEQYF. CDR3 DNA: TGTGCCAGCAGTTACTCGGCGGGAGGGTTGGATGAGCAGTACTTC. The V gene is TRBV6-6, the J gene TRBJ2-5; 9 nucleotides line up with TRBD2. V lost 0 bases, J lost 11 bases, and 10 bases stayed unmatched. The V gene's germline CDR1 is MNHNY and CDR2 SVGAGI (reference sequence). The CDR3 runs 15 residues.

In regard to this clonotype: Just one base apart from a much larger clone, this may be a read error. The chain links TRBV6-1 to TRBJ2-1; D may correspond to TRBD1 or TRBD2 (5 bases each). CDR3 length equals 14 residues. The V and J ends lost 3 bases and 13 bases respectively, with 19 bases between them. Germline CDR1 is MNHNS and CDR2 is SASEGT. The CDR3 loop reads CASSDTGRRRTQFF. The CDR3 DNA reads as TGTGCCAGCAGTGACACAGGAAGGAGGAGGACCCAGTTCTTC.

V and J are TRBV6-1 and TRBJ1-1; 7 positions match TRBD1. Germline V CDR1 and CDR2: MNHNS, SASEGT. The CDR3 consists of 14 residues. Germline trimming cut 8 bases from V and 3 bases from J; bases unmatched to any gene: 9. CDR3 sequence (DNA): TGTGCCAGCGGGGAACAGGGGTTGGACACTGAAGCTTTCTTT. Translation gives CASGEQGLDTEAFF.

Details on this clonotype: Its ends do not fully match the called genes, so a read error is possible. The chain carries TRBV6-1 and TRBJ2-7; tentative D call: TRBD1 (5 bases). This CDR3 contains 16 residues. Germline V gene data show CDR1 as MNHNS and CDR2 as SASEGT. CDR3 nucleotide sequence: TGTGCCAGCACCGAAAAGAGCGACAGATATAATTCACCCCCCCACTTC. It translates to CASTEKSDRYNSPPHF.

CDR3: CASSKGQGGREAFF. CDR3 coding DNA: TGTGCCAGCAGTAAGGGACAGGGGGGCCGTGAAGCTTTCTTT. V and J are TRBV12-3 or TRBV12-4 and TRBJ1-1; TRBD1 matches at 11 bases. This CDR3 has 14 residues. The trim removed 5 bases at V and 7 bases at J, leaving 6 bases unmatched.

The genes are TRBV12-3 or TRBV12-4 and TRBJ2-1, with 7 positions matching TRBD1. The J call may be wrong; the DNA end is better matched by TRBJ2-5. The CDR3 contains 14 residues. This chain's CDR3 is CASSLLRGQETQYF. CDR3 DNA sequence: TGTGCCAGCAGCCTACTGAGGGGGCAGGAGACCCAGTACTTC.

Comments on this clonotype: This may stem from a read error, because a much larger clone lies one nucleotide away. The chain carries TRBV6-5 and TRBJ1-6; unclear D gene. This CDR3 has 14 residues. The germline V gene has CDR1 MNHEY and CDR2 SVGAGI. Here the CDR3 reads CASSYSQLNSPLNF. CDR3 sequence (DNA): TGTGCCAGCAGTTACTCTCAGCTTAATTCACCCCTCAACTTT.

The chain combines TRBV10-2 with TRBJ2-5; 9 nucleotides align to TRBD1. The DNA end is a closer match to TRBJ2-7, so the J assignment may be wrong. From germline, CDR1 is WSHSY and CDR2 SAAADI. CDR3 size: 14 residues. The CDR3 protein is CASSEGTGTYEQYF. The CDR3 DNA reads TGCGCCAGCAGTGAGGGGACAGGGACCTACGAGCAGTACTTC.

Concerning this clonotype: Given a much more abundant clone one base away, this may be a read error. The V call is TRBV7-6, the J call TRBJ2-5; D remains ambiguous. V was clipped by 1 base and J by 11 bases, with 17 bases between them. CDR1 SGHVS and CDR2 FNYEAQ come from the germline V gene. This CDR3 is built from 14 residues. CDR3 residues: CASSLEVQFAAQYF. The DNA of the CDR3 is TGTGCCAGCAGCTTAGAAGTCCAGTTCGCCGCGCAGTACTTC.